The 27 T cell receptor beta chains below all came from one sample that was sequenced in a study of human T cells and chemical hapten exposure. As to time point: patch test 1, 2 weeks after DPC sensitization. The treatment: therapeutic diphenylcyclopropenone sensitization with weekly scalp DPC. TCRdb ran MiXCR on the RACE reads and lists one entry per CDR3 protein. The table has fewer than 200,000 distinct CDR3 sequences, under 25% seen once; the top ten hold roughly 6.7%. The source was whole blood, collected in connection with sensitization to the hapten diphenylcyclopropenone (DPC). These TCRs come from a woman aged 50 to 65 with alopecia areata. Some clones in this sample may be carry-over from other donors' samples.

This clonotype turned up a few times. The chain joins TRBV2 to TRBJ2-2; either TRBD1 or TRBD2 may supply D (6 bases each). Germline CDR1 and CDR2: SNHLY and FYNNEI. CDR3 length equals 14 residues. Trimming stripped 4 bases from V and 7 bases from J, with 13 bases between. The CDR3 reads CASSVRRGSGELFF. The CDR3 nucleotides are TGTGCCAGCAGTGTTCGGAGGGGGAGCGGGGAGCTGTTTTTT.

The chain uses TRBV7-9 and TRBJ2-7; 7 positions match TRBD2. The CDR3 sequence is 15 residues long. Trimming took 5 bases from V and 5 from J; bases not matched to a gene: 12. CDR1 is SEHNR and CDR2 is FQNEAQ in the germline V gene (reference sequence). CDR3 bases: TGTGCCAGCAGCGAGGATCGGGGGGTTAAGAACGAGCAGTACTTC. The encoded protein is CASSEDRGVKNEQYF.

This clonotype has just a few counts. V gene TRBV3-1 combines with J gene TRBJ2-2, with D tentatively TRBD2 (6 bases). V gave up 1 base and J gave up 6 bases, with 18 bases separating them. CDR3 length equals 17 residues. From germline, CDR1 is LGHDT and CDR2 YNNKEL (reference sequence). The CDR3 region is CASSQGLTGASPGELFF. CDR3 sequence (DNA): TGTGCCAGCAGCCAAGGTTTAACGGGAGCCAGTCCCGGGGAGCTGTTTTTT. Full variable domain (outside the CDR3, taken from reference TRBV3-1 and TRBJ2-2): DTAVSQTPKYLVTQMGNDKSIKCEQNLGHDTMYWYKQDSKKFLKIMFSYNNKELIINETVPNRFSPKSPDKAHLNLHINSLELGDSAVYFCASSQGLTGASPGELFFGEGSRLTVL.

The gene calls are TRBV20-1 and TRBJ2-5; D is possibly TRBD2 (5 bases). The CDR3 extends over 13 amino acids. Germline lookup yields CDR1 DFQATT and CDR2 SNEGSKA (reference sequence). Trimming cost V 3 bases and J 5 bases, with 13 bases left between them. For the CDR3, the DNA is TGCAGTGCTAGTACGACGGGAATGGAGACCCAGTACTTC. Encoded protein: CSASTTGMETQYF.

This clonotype was seen a handful of times. The chain couples TRBV28 to TRBJ2-4, with a weak D call TRBD1 (6 bases). V was clipped by 7 bases and J by 0 bases, with 16 bases between them. There are 16 residues in the CDR3. Per germline, CDR1 MDHEN and CDR2 SYDVKM. CDR3 sequence reads: CASITNRASAKNIQYF. In DNA form, the CDR3 reads TGTGCCAGCATAACAAACAGGGCTTCAGCCAAAAACATTCAGTACTTC.

This clonotype was observed a handful of times. The chain carries TRBV7-2 and TRBJ2-3; perhaps TRBD2 as D (5 bases). V lost 2 bases and J 0 bases, leaving 9 bases between the germline ends. This CDR3 region has 15 residues. Germline-derived CDR1 and CDR2 are SGHTA and FQGNSA. CDR3 loop: CASSLNRGSTDTQYF. In DNA, the CDR3 is TGTGCCAGCAGCTTAAATCGAGGGAGCACAGATACGCAGTATTTT.

This clonotype was seen more than once but under ten times. The chain has TRBV18 and TRBJ2-2, with TRBD1 as a possible D gene (6 bases). Trimming cost V 1 base and J 0 bases, with 9 bases left between them. The CDR3 spans 16 residues. CDR1 is KGHSH, CDR2 LQKENI, per germline. The CDR3 region is CASSPLGQANTGELFF. DNA for the CDR3: TGTGCCAGCTCACCACTGGGACAAGCGAACACCGGGGAGCTGTTTTTT.

The rearrangement uses TRBV6-5 and TRBJ2-1; TRBD1 aligns across 7 bases. Germline values: CDR1 MNHEY, CDR2 SVGAGI. This CDR3 contains 12 residues. Losses at the gene ends were 9 bases for V and 8 bases for J; bases not matched to a gene: 7. The CDR3 sequence is CASRQGNYEQFF. The CDR3 DNA is TGTGCCAGTCGACAGGGTAACTATGAGCAGTTCTTC.

This clonotype was observed at least ten times. The chain recombines TRBV19 with TRBJ2-4, with D perhaps matching TRBD1 or TRBD2 (7 bases each). The CDR3 has 17 amino acids. Per germline, CDR1 LNHDA and CDR2 SQIVND (reference sequence). With 5 bases removed from V and 3 bases from J, the gap between germline ends came to 20 bases. CDR3 loop: CASSRRGRQGGKNIQYF. CDR3 DNA sequence: TGTGCCAGTAGTCGGCGCGGGAGACAGGGCGGCAAAAACATTCAGTACTTC.

This clonotype came up a few times. V is TRBV9 and J is TRBJ2-3; TRBD2 matches at 10 bases. Germline V gene sequence: CDR1 SGDLS, CDR2 YYNGEE. Trimming removed 5 bases from V and 2 bases from J; junction bases left unmatched: 11. This CDR3 has 17 amino acids. CDR3 DNA sequence: TGTGCCAGCAGGAGGGCGGCTAGCGGGGGACTCACAGATACGCAGTATTTT. Translated, it gives CASRRAASGGLTDTQYF.

V usage is TRBV25-1 and J usage is TRBJ1-6; no firm D call. Germline-derived CDR1 and CDR2 are MGHDK and SYGVNS. The ends were cut back, 6 bases at V and 5 bases at J, with 2 bases in the middle. CDR3 length: 11 residues. The CDR3 here is CASRDNSPLHF. CDR3 sequence (DNA): TGTGCCAGCAGGGATAATTCACCCCTCCACTTT.

The sample holds one count of this clonotype. V and J are TRBV29-1 and TRBJ2-1; TRBD2 matches 7 bases. Per germline, CDR1 SQVTM and CDR2 ANQGSEA. The junction had 16 bases not matched to a gene; V was cut back by 7 bases and J by 4 bases. The CDR3 covers 16 residues. The CDR3 loop reads CSAKVGAGRFYNEQFF. The CDR3 DNA follows: TGCAGCGCAAAGGTGGGAGCGGGAAGATTTTACAATGAGCAGTTCTTC.

A few counts support this clonotype. This chain uses TRBV6-4 with TRBJ1-2, with D possibly being TRBD1 (6 bases). Germline V gene sequence: CDR1 MRHNA, CDR2 SNTAGT. V was shortened by 3 bases and J by 4 bases, with 9 bases between the two germline ends. CDR3 length: 13 amino acids. CDR3 in amino acids: CASSETGLYGYTF. For the CDR3, the DNA is TGTGCCAGCAGTGAAACAGGGCTCTATGGCTACACCTTC.

The rearrangement links TRBV12-3 or TRBV12-4 to TRBJ2-7; D is uncertain. V shed 6 bases and J shed 1 base, with 10 bases lying between them. CDR3 length: 13 residues. CDR3 nucleotide sequence: TGTGCCAGCAGGCTGGACGGGTCCTACGAGCAGTACTTC. Translating gives CASRLDGSYEQYF.

V usage is TRBV5-6 and J usage is TRBJ1-1; weak D call: TRBD1 (6 bases). Germline V lookup: CDR1 SGHDT, CDR2 YYEEEE. This CDR3 is 15 amino acids long. V was shortened by 1 base and J by 0 bases, with 10 bases between the two germline ends. CDR3 loop: CASSLMDRMNTEAFF. In DNA form, the CDR3 reads TGTGCCAGCAGCTTGATGGACAGAATGAACACTGAAGCTTTCTTT.

The V gene is TRBV6-5, the J gene TRBJ2-3, with 12 bases aligning to TRBD2. CDR3 size: 18 residues. Unmatched junction bases numbered 18, after V lost 8 bases and J lost 6 bases. CDR1 is MNHEY and CDR2 is SVGAGI in the germline V gene. The CDR3 region is CASGRGIELAGGADTQYF. The CDR3 nucleotides are TGTGCCAGCGGGCGAGGGATCGAACTAGCGGGAGGAGCGGATACGCAGTATTTT.

This clonotype was counted between two and nine times. The chain recombines TRBV20-1 with TRBJ2-3; no clear D gene. Germline V CDR1 and CDR2: DFQATT, SNEGSKA (reference sequence). Trimming pared 3 bases from V and 2 bases from J, leaving 12 bases between. The CDR3 length is 14 residues. CDR3 nucleotides: TGCAGTGCTAGTTCGACATTCTCCACAGATACGCAGTATTTT. Translating gives CSASSTFSTDTQYF.

J is TRBJ1-1 and V is TRBV20-1; 8 bases map to TRBD1. This CDR3 is built from 14 residues. The germline CDR1 and CDR2 sequences are DFQATT and SNEGSKA (reference sequence). Trimming removed 2 bases from V and 3 bases from J; junction bases left unmatched: 5. As DNA, the CDR3 is TGCAGTGCTAGAACTCCGGACAGGGACACTGAAGCTTTCTTT. It codes for CSARTPDRDTEAFF.

The rearrangement uses TRBV29-1 and TRBJ2-5, with D tentatively TRBD1 (6 bases). Germline assignment: CDR1 SQVTM and CDR2 ANQGSEA. The CDR3 runs to 11 residues. The V end lost 4 bases, the J end lost 5 bases, and 8 bases lay between the germline ends. This CDR3 reads CSVGQVETQYF. Written as DNA, the CDR3 is TGCAGCGTTGGACAGGTGGAGACCCAGTACTTC. The variable domain in full, completed from reference TRBV29-1 and TRBJ2-5, reads SAVISQKPSRDICQRGTSLTIQCQVDSQVTMMFWYRQQPGQSLTLIATANQGSEATYESGFVIDKFPISRPNLTFSTLTVSNMSPEDSSIYLCSVGQVETQYFGPGTRLLVL.

The chain joins TRBV20-1 to TRBJ2-5; 8 bases map to TRBD2. The CDR3 covers 12 residues. J was trimmed by 4 bases and V by 3 bases; bases with no gene match: 1. Germline V lookup: CDR1 DFQATT, CDR2 SNEGSKA (reference sequence). The CDR3 DNA sequence: TGCAGTGCTAGGACTAGCGCAGAGACCCAGTACTTC. Residues: CSARTSAETQYF.

This chain joins TRBV5-5 and TRBJ1-1, with D hard to call. The CDR3 length is 15 residues. Trimming cost V 0 bases and J 1 base, with 10 bases left between them. Germline CDR1 and CDR2: SGHKS and YYEKEE (reference sequence). CDR3: CASSLDGRRNTEAFF. The CDR3 DNA sequence: TGTGCCAGCAGCTTGGACGGCAGGAGGAACACTGAAGCTTTCTTT. Full variable domain (rest looked up from reference TRBV5-5 and TRBJ1-1): DAGVTQSPTHLIKTRGQQVTLRCSPISGHKSVSWYQQVLGQGPQFIFQYYEKEERGRGNFPDRFSARQFPNYSSELNVNALLLGDSALYLCASSLDGRRNTEAFFGQGTRLTVV.

As regards this clonotype: Since the CDR3 does not end with the conserved phenylalanine or tryptophan, this likely comes from a read error. The J gene is TRBJ2-1, the V gene TRBV7-2; D possibly matches TRBD1 or TRBD2 (5 bases each). The germline gives CDR1 SGHTA, CDR2 FQGNSA. This CDR3 spans 16 amino acids. Trimming cost V 5 bases and J 4 bases, with 18 bases left between them. The CDR3 loop reads CASSPIERGWYNEQFL. CDR3 bases: TGTGCCAGCAGCCCCATCGAGAGGGGTTGGTACAATGAGCAGTTCCTC.

The CDR3 reads CASSAGAFGGRDEQYF. In nucleotides, the CDR3 is TGTGCCAGCAGCGCGGGGGCCTTTGGCGGGAGGGACGAGCAGTACTTC. The gene calls are TRBV7-6 and TRBJ2-7; 9 bases agree with TRBD2. The length of the CDR3 is 16 residues. Germline V gives CDR1 SGHVS, CDR2 FNYEAQ. Losses at the gene ends were 5 bases for V and 5 bases for J; bases not matched to a gene: 13.

This clonotype was seen more than once but under ten times. The J gene is TRBJ2-1, the V gene TRBV24-1; TRBD2 matches 13 bases. The CDR3 totals 15 residues. With 3 bases clipped from V and 7 bases from J, the junction kept 2 bases outside the gene matches. From germline, CDR1 is KGHDR and CDR2 SFDVKD. The chain's CDR3 is CATSDATSGRNEQFF. The CDR3 nucleotides read TGTGCCACCAGTGATGCGACTAGCGGGAGGAATGAGCAGTTCTTC.

This clonotype showed up just a few times. The chain couples TRBV20-1 to TRBJ2-1; D ambiguous. The CDR3 is 13 amino acids. V lost 1 base and J 4 bases, leaving 8 bases between the germline ends. The germline V gene has CDR1 DFQATT and CDR2 SNEGSKA (reference sequence). The CDR3 protein is CSARGVGYNEQFF. The CDR3 DNA is TGCAGTGCTAGAGGAGTAGGGTACAATGAGCAGTTCTTC.

The rearrangement links TRBV21-1 to TRBJ2-1; no DNA check was done on the table's D call, TRBD1. TRBV21-1 constitutes a pseudogene. The CDR3 runs to 18 residues. CDR3 in DNA: TGTGCCAGCAGCAAAGAAGGGACAGGGGCAACTCATAGGAATGAGCAGTTCTTC. It is translated as CASSKEGTGATHRNEQFF.

The chain has TRBV11-2 and TRBJ1-2; TRBD1 aligns across 8 bases. The CDR3 covers 17 residues. V lost 4 bases, J lost 4 bases, and 14 bases stayed unmatched. CDR1 is SGHAT, CDR2 FQNNGV, per germline. The CDR3 loop is CASSSFRGPTQTYGYTF. The CDR3 coding sequence is TGTGCCAGCAGCTCCTTCAGGGGGCCTACCCAAACCTATGGCTACACCTTC.